A selection of T cell receptor beta chains follows, all from one sample in a study of T cell responses to AZD1222 COVID-19 vaccine. Libraries were prepared by immunoSEQ multiplex PCR; TCRdb keeps only in-frame clonotypes and omits some of them. Of roughly 120,000 clones in the sample, about 90% are singletons; the top ten hold approximately 7.6%. The sample was peripheral blood, taken on day 0 of AZD1222 vaccination. The receptors come from an adult in good health. Both conserved end residues are part of each CDR3. D genes are given only for firm matches. Clone size appears in some rows only: once, few, many, or a class for an expanded clone.

v_gene: TRBV11-2; abundance: -; d_gene: TRBD2; j_gene: TRBJ2-5; CDR3aa: CASSPGTSGGLTQYF; CDR3nt: TGTGCCAGCAGCCCCGGGACTAGCGGGGGTCTGACCCAGTACTTC
v_gene: TRBV29-1; abundance: -; d_gene: TRBD1; j_gene: TRBJ2-7; CDR3aa: CSVRDRGSSEQYF; CDR3nt: TGCAGCGTTAGGGACAGGGGTTCGTCCGAGCAGTACTTC
v_gene: TRBV9; abundance: -; d_gene: TRBD1; j_gene: TRBJ2-5; CDR3aa: CASGGTGGSWVQYF; CDR3nt: TGTGCCAGCGGAGGGACAGGGGGCTCTTGGGTCCAGTACTTC
v_gene: TRBV2; abundance: -; d_gene: -; j_gene: TRBJ1-3; CDR3aa: CASGGFSGNTIYF; CDR3nt: TGTGCCAGCGGCGGTTTCTCTGGAAACACCATATATTTT
v_gene: TRBV6-4; abundance: -; d_gene: -; j_gene: TRBJ1-5; CDR3aa: CASRPGRPNQPQHF; CDR3nt: TGTGCCAGCAGGCCGGGACGGCCGAATCAGCCCCAGCATTTT
v_gene: TRBV12-3/TRBV12-4; abundance: -; d_gene: -; j_gene: TRBJ2-7; CDR3aa: CASSLGPKYEQYF; CDR3nt: TGTGCCAGCAGTTTAGGGCCCAAATACGAGCAGTACTTC
v_gene: TRBV15; abundance: -; d_gene: TRBD1; j_gene: TRBJ2-7; CDR3aa: CATSRGQGVYEQYF; CDR3nt: TGTGCCACCAGCAGAGGGCAGGGGGTCTACGAGCAGTACTTC
v_gene: TRBV6-2/TRBV6-3; abundance: -; d_gene: -; j_gene: TRBJ2-5; CDR3aa: CASSNPSKVTQYF; CDR3nt: TGTGCCAGCAGTAACCCCTCAAAGGTGACCCAGTACTTC
v_gene: TRBV4-1; abundance: once; d_gene: TRBD2; j_gene: TRBJ2-3; CDR3aa: CASSQAIPIAGGFGDTQYF; CDR3nt: TGCGCCAGCAGCCAAGCTATTCCAATAGCGGGGGGTTTTGGAGATACGCAGTATTTT
v_gene: TRBV12-1; abundance: -; d_gene: -; j_gene: TRBJ2-1; CDR3aa: CASYLAWRGYNEQFF; CDR3nt: TGTGCCAGCTACCTCGCGTGGAGGGGATACAATGAGCAGTTCTTC
v_gene: TRBV7-8; abundance: -; d_gene: TRBD1; j_gene: TRBJ1-3; CDR3aa: CASSLHVPGGWNTIYF; CDR3nt: TGTGCCAGCAGCTTACACGTGCCAGGGGGCTGGAACACCATATATTTT
v_gene: TRBV4-2; abundance: -; d_gene: -; j_gene: TRBJ2-3; CDR3aa: CASSQASLPDTQYF; CDR3nt: TGTGCCAGCAGCCAAGCTAGCCTCCCAGATACGCAGTATTTT
v_gene: TRBV27; abundance: -; d_gene: -; j_gene: TRBJ1-2; CDR3aa: CASSSRTGYGYTF; CDR3nt: TGTGCCAGCAGTTCTAGGACGGGCTATGGCTACACCTTC
v_gene: TRBV18; abundance: -; d_gene: -; j_gene: TRBJ2-5; CDR3aa: CASSPSSASQETQYF; CDR3nt: TGTGCCAGCTCACCATCTAGCGCTTCCCAAGAGACCCAGTACTTC
v_gene: TRBV18; abundance: -; d_gene: -; j_gene: TRBJ2-7; CDR3aa: CASSPVTASYEQYF; CDR3nt: TGTGCCAGCTCACCCGTGACAGCATCCTACGAGCAGTACTTC
v_gene: TRBV19; abundance: -; d_gene: TRBD1; j_gene: TRBJ1-2; CDR3aa: CASSIFGQGGYGYTF; CDR3nt: TGTGCCAGTAGTATATTCGGACAGGGGGGCTATGGCTACACCTTC
v_gene: TRBV7-9; abundance: -; d_gene: -; j_gene: TRBJ2-1; CDR3aa: CASSSVWVEQFF; CDR3nt: TGTGCCAGCAGCTCCGTCTGGGTTGAGCAGTTCTTC
v_gene: TRBV21-1; abundance: -; d_gene: -; j_gene: TRBJ1-5; CDR3aa: CASSPGKSFPASPHQPQHF; CDR3nt: TGTGCCAGCAGTCCAGGCAAATCATTCCCCGCCAGTCCTCATCAGCCCCAGCATTTT
v_gene: TRBV27; abundance: -; d_gene: TRBD1; j_gene: TRBJ1-4; CDR3aa: CASRGTGAPTLFF; CDR3nt: TGTGCCAGCAGAGGGACAGGGGCTCCAACACTGTTTTTT
v_gene: TRBV2; abundance: once; d_gene: -; j_gene: TRBJ2-7; CDR3aa: CASRYSYEQYF; CDR3nt: TGTGCCAGCAGATACTCCTACGAGCAGTACTTC
v_gene: TRBV18; abundance: -; d_gene: TRBD1; j_gene: TRBJ1-4; CDR3aa: CASSPQGGAYEKLFF; CDR3nt: TGTGCCAGCTCACCACAAGGGGGCGCTTATGAAAAACTGTTTTTT
v_gene: TRBV4-2; abundance: -; d_gene: -; j_gene: TRBJ1-1; CDR3aa: CASSQGEGEAFF; CDR3nt: TGTGCCAGCAGCCAAGGGGAAGGAGAAGCTTTCTTT
v_gene: TRBV3-1/TRBV3-2; abundance: -; d_gene: TRBD1; j_gene: TRBJ2-1; CDR3aa: CASSQRDRVGNEQFF; CDR3nt: TGTGCCAGCAGCCAAAGAGACAGGGTGGGAAATGAGCAGTTCTTC
v_gene: TRBV19; abundance: -; d_gene: -; j_gene: TRBJ1-4; CDR3aa: CASRTDNEKLFF; CDR3nt: TGTGCCAGTCGGACTGATAATGAAAAACTGTTTTTT
v_gene: TRBV6-5; abundance: -; d_gene: -; j_gene: TRBJ1-3; CDR3aa: CASSYAFSGNTIYF; CDR3nt: TGTGCCAGCAGTTACGCATTCTCTGGAAACACCATATATTTT
v_gene: TRBV9; abundance: -; d_gene: TRBD1; j_gene: TRBJ1-4; CDR3aa: CASSARDRGTNEKLFF; CDR3nt: TGTGCCAGCAGCGCCAGAGACAGGGGGACTAATGAAAAACTGTTTTTT
v_gene: TRBV4-1; abundance: -; d_gene: -; j_gene: TRBJ1-6; CDR3aa: CASSQGTTYSPLHF; CDR3nt: TGCGCCAGCAGCCAAGGGACGACTTATTCACCCCTCCACTTT
v_gene: TRBV21-1; abundance: -; d_gene: -; j_gene: TRBJ1-2; CDR3aa: CASRGTVRTSFDYGYTF; CDR3nt: TGTGCCAGCAGGGGCACCGTCCGGACCTCTTTCGACTATGGCTACACCTTC
v_gene: TRBV10-3; abundance: -; d_gene: -; j_gene: TRBJ1-1; CDR3aa: CAISARGDNTEAFF; CDR3nt: TGTGCCATCAGTGCTAGAGGGGATAACACTGAAGCTTTCTTT
v_gene: TRBV7-9; abundance: -; d_gene: -; j_gene: TRBJ2-2; CDR3aa: CASSRDTGELFF; CDR3nt: TGTGCCAGCAGCCGAGACACCGGGGAGCTGTTTTTT
v_gene: TRBV6-6; abundance: -; d_gene: TRBD2; j_gene: TRBJ2-5; CDR3aa: CASSYSLAGGSETQYF; CDR3nt: TGTGCCAGCAGTTACTCCCTAGCGGGGGGTTCTGAGACCCAGTACTTC
v_gene: TRBV18; abundance: -; d_gene: TRBD1; j_gene: TRBJ2-7; CDR3aa: CASSPGTGSYEQYF; CDR3nt: TGTGCCAGCTCACCCGGGACAGGGTCCTACGAGCAGTACTTC
v_gene: TRBV19; abundance: -; d_gene: -; j_gene: TRBJ2-3; CDR3aa: CASSHPPGGTDTQYF; CDR3nt: TGTGCCAGTAGTCACCCCCCTGGGGGTACAGATACGCAGTATTTT
v_gene: TRBV7-8; abundance: -; d_gene: TRBD1; j_gene: TRBJ1-2; CDR3aa: CASSDRWDRGYTF; CDR3nt: TGTGCCAGCAGCGACCGCTGGGACAGGGGCTACACCTTC
v_gene: TRBV27; abundance: -; d_gene: TRBD1; j_gene: TRBJ2-3; CDR3aa: CASSSGTAPDTQYF; CDR3nt: TGTGCCAGCAGTTCAGGGACAGCCCCCGATACGCAGTATTTT
v_gene: TRBV11-2; abundance: -; d_gene: -; j_gene: TRBJ1-1; CDR3aa: CASSPWPGAYNPNTEAFF; CDR3nt: TGTGCCAGCAGCCCCTGGCCGGGGGCTTACAACCCGAACACTGAAGCTTTCTTT
v_gene: TRBV12-3/TRBV12-4; abundance: -; d_gene: -; j_gene: TRBJ1-1; CDR3aa: CASSLRDNTEAFF; CDR3nt: TGTGCCAGCAGTTTGAGGGATAACACTGAAGCTTTCTTT
v_gene: TRBV4-2; abundance: -; d_gene: -; j_gene: TRBJ2-7; CDR3aa: CASSQDGRRREQYF; CDR3nt: TGTGCCAGCAGCCAAGACGGAAGGCGCCGGGAGCAGTACTTC
v_gene: TRBV27; abundance: -; d_gene: TRBD2; j_gene: TRBJ2-1; CDR3aa: CASSTPSAGGFSNEQFF; CDR3nt: TGTGCCAGCAGTACCCCCTCAGCGGGGGGGTTCTCCAATGAGCAGTTCTTC
v_gene: TRBV10-3; abundance: -; d_gene: TRBD1; j_gene: TRBJ2-7; CDR3aa: CAISTGGQGAYEQYF; CDR3nt: TGTGCCATCAGTACGGGAGGACAGGGGGCCTACGAGCAGTACTTC
v_gene: TRBV6-4; abundance: -; d_gene: -; j_gene: TRBJ2-1; CDR3aa: CASSVGSTDDQFF; CDR3nt: TGTGCCAGCAGTGTGGGTAGCACCGACGACCAGTTCTTC
v_gene: TRBV7-8; abundance: -; d_gene: TRBD2; j_gene: TRBJ2-3; CDR3aa: CASSPRTSGGAGSTDTQYF; CDR3nt: TGTGCCAGCAGCCCAAGGACTAGCGGGGGAGCCGGGAGCACAGATACGCAGTATTTT
v_gene: TRBV3-1/TRBV3-2; abundance: -; d_gene: TRBD2; j_gene: TRBJ2-1; CDR3aa: CASSPWAGGFYNEQFF; CDR3nt: TGTGCCAGCAGCCCTTGGGCGGGAGGGTTCTACAATGAGCAGTTCTTC
v_gene: TRBV7-9; abundance: -; d_gene: TRBD1; j_gene: TRBJ1-5; CDR3aa: CASGQGNQPQHF; CDR3nt: TGTGCCAGTGGACAGGGCAATCAGCCCCAGCATTTT
v_gene: TRBV20-1; abundance: -; d_gene: -; j_gene: TRBJ2-7; CDR3aa: CSATRSYEQYF; CDR3nt: TGCAGTGCCACAAGGAGCTACGAGCAGTACTTC
v_gene: TRBV4-3; abundance: once; d_gene: -; j_gene: TRBJ1-1; CDR3aa: CASSQVGLANTEAFF; CDR3nt: TGCGCCAGCAGCCAAGTCGGCCTGGCCAACACTGAAGCTTTCTTT
v_gene: TRBV10-3; abundance: -; d_gene: -; j_gene: TRBJ1-1; CDR3aa: CAITASENTEAFF; CDR3nt: TGTGCCATCACGGCCTCAGAGAACACTGAAGCTTTCTTT
v_gene: TRBV29-1; abundance: -; d_gene: TRBD1; j_gene: TRBJ2-5; CDR3aa: CSAQTGSQYF; CDR3nt: TGCAGCGCCCAGACAGGGTCCCAGTACTTC
v_gene: TRBV6-5; abundance: once; d_gene: TRBD1; j_gene: TRBJ1-2; CDR3aa: CASKAGQGSYGYTF; CDR3nt: TGTGCCAGCAAAGCGGGACAGGGGAGCTATGGCTACACCTTC
v_gene: TRBV3-1/TRBV3-2; abundance: -; d_gene: TRBD2; j_gene: TRBJ2-7; CDR3aa: CASSQDSGVSSYEQYF; CDR3nt: TGTGCCAGCAGCCAAGATAGCGGGGTTAGCTCCTACGAGCAGTACTTC
v_gene: TRBV14; abundance: few; d_gene: TRBD1; j_gene: TRBJ1-2; CDR3aa: CASSHQTGFYGYTF; CDR3nt: TGTGCCAGCAGCCACCAGACAGGGTTCTATGGCTACACCTTC
v_gene: TRBV19; abundance: once; d_gene: TRBD2; j_gene: TRBJ2-1; CDR3aa: CASSSYSLAGGPLNEQFF; CDR3nt: TGTGCCAGTAGTTCATATTCACTAGCGGGAGGGCCTTTGAATGAGCAGTTCTTC
v_gene: TRBV6-1; abundance: -; d_gene: -; j_gene: TRBJ2-1; CDR3aa: CASSERAAGTSNRAGEQFF; CDR3nt: TGTGCCAGCAGTGAAAGGGCCGCCGGGACCTCAAACAGAGCCGGTGAGCAGTTCTTC
v_gene: TRBV2; abundance: -; d_gene: TRBD1; j_gene: TRBJ2-3; CDR3aa: CASSDRGPYTDTQYF; CDR3nt: TGTGCCAGCAGTGATAGGGGGCCCTACACAGATACGCAGTATTTT
v_gene: TRBV5-1; abundance: -; d_gene: -; j_gene: TRBJ1-1; CDR3aa: CATSTGETANTEAFF; CDR3nt: TGCGCCACCAGCACCGGAGAGACAGCGAACACTGAAGCTTTCTTT
v_gene: TRBV5-1; abundance: -; d_gene: -; j_gene: TRBJ2-5; CDR3aa: CASSETGAQETQYF; CDR3nt: TGCGCCAGCAGTGAAACGGGGGCACAAGAGACCCAGTACTTC